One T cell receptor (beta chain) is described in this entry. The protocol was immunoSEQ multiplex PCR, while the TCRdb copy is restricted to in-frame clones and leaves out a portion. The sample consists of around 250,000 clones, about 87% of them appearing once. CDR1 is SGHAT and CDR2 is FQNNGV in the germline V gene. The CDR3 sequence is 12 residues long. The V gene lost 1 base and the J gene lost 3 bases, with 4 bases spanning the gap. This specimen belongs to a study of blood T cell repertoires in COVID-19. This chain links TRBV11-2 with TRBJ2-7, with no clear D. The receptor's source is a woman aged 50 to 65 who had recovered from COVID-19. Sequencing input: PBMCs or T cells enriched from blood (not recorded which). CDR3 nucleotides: TGTGCCAGCAGCTTAGCCCTCTACGAGCAGTACTTC. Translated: CASSLALYEQYF.